This T cell receptor beta chain was obtained from a study of blood T cell repertoires in COVID-19. In the study overall: Nucleic acid was either cDNA or gDNA, and it came from T cells, B-cell-depleted T cells, or PBMCs.

As originally analysed: It was from reference gene primer amplification that nucleated cell counts were estimated. Assay used: immunoSEQ multiplex PCR; TCRdb lists only in-frame clones, some missing. D and trimming were read from the DNA, whereas the V and J calls and clone size are those reported in that table. The repertoire holds roughly 260,000 clones, with around 85% as singletons. This CDR3 contains 15 residues. J was trimmed by 2 bases and V by 5 bases; bases with no gene match: 4. CDR1 SGHDT and CDR2 YYEEEE come from the germline V gene. V gene TRBV5-6 combines with J gene TRBJ2-5, with 12 bases identical to TRBD2. This clonotype was obtained from a woman between 35 and 50 years old with active or convalescent COVID-19. The sequencing input was peripheral blood. The CDR3 region is CASRPGLAGQETQYF. The CDR3 coding sequence is TGTGCCAGCAGACCCGGACTAGCGGGGCAAGAGACCCAGTACTTC.